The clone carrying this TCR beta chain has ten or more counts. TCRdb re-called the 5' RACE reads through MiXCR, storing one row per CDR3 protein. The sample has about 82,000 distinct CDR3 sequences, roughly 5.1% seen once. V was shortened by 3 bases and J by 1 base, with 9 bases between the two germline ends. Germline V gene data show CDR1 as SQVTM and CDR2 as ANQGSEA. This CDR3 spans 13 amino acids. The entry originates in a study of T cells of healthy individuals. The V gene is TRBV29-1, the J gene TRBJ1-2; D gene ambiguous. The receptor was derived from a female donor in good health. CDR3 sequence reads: CSVEEGLNYGYTF. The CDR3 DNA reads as TGCAGCGTTGAGGAAGGACTTAACTATGGCTACACCTTC.